This TCR beta chain was documented in a study of human T cells and chemical hapten exposure. Looking at the study overall: 0.01% DPC was applied to the upper back in patch tests, which were read at 6 days. Study outcomes and limitations: Compared with pre-sensitization or healthy control sets, expanded TCRs clustered more.

Germline assignment: CDR1 SGHAT and CDR2 FQDESV (reference sequence). V was pared by 1 base and J by 10 bases, with 23 bases between. This CDR3 comprises 17 residues. This clonotype was recorded at least ten times. No antigen is known for it. The time point is: patch test 1, 2 weeks after DPC sensitization. Treatment here: therapeutic diphenylcyclopropenone sensitization with weekly scalp DPC. TCRdb fed the RACE reads into MiXCR, producing one record per CDR3 protein. Here the sample spans around 380,000 distinct CDR3 sequences, 4% to 5.5% being singletons. The chain recombines TRBV11-1 with TRBJ1-5, with a weak D call TRBD1 (6 bases). Sequenced here: whole blood, sampled in connection with sensitization to the hapten diphenylcyclopropenone (DPC). This clonotype was sampled from a woman aged 50 to 65 with alopecia areata. Some clones in this sample may be carry-over from other donors' samples. CDR3 in DNA: TGTGCCAGCAGCTTAGAGGGGGGATGTCGCCTCGAATTACCCCAGCATTTT. Its protein product is CASSLEGGCRLELPQHF.